Given below is one T cell receptor (beta chain) in context. Its antigen specificity is not known. No much larger clone exists at a distance of one base, and base qualities are not known. TCRbeta CDR3 regions were sequenced with the immunoSEQ Assay. After extraction, genomic DNA underwent amplification by bias-controlled multiplex PCR, followed by high-throughput sequencing. For the original study's pipeline: To quantify the absolute abundance of each unique TCRbeta CDR3 region, sequences were collapsed and filtered. T cell fraction was estimated by normalizing TCRbeta template counts to usable DNA, which was measured by amplifying reference genes present in all nucleated cells. Repertoire TCRs were annotated as SARS-CoV-2-specific when V gene, CDR3 amino acid sequence and J gene were exactly matched to a known reactive TCR set. The reference SARS-CoV-2 TCR set was derived from MIRA and filtered for enrichment in COVID-19-positive ImmuneCODE repertoires, a step that removed public or cross-reactive TCRs. Drawing on the MIRA antigens, annotated TCRs were analysed further at the level of specific ORF or position within ORF. Breadth was defined as the number of annotated unique rearrangements divided by the total number of unique productive rearrangements, and depth was defined as the summed frequency of the annotated unique rearrangements. Two-sided Wilcoxon rank-sum tests were used to compare TCR breadth between groups. Sourced from immuneACCESS, this table was stored by TCRdb with only in-frame sequences that have V and J called. A share of the clones is absent; for the studies checked, an unresolved V gene accounts for under half, and the remainder has no known explanation. Clone size and V and J calls were adopted from that table, with D and trimming inferred from the DNA. The sample table lists around 420,000 clones, roughly 90% of them with a count of one. The ten biggest clones cover around 3.6% of the sample.

These data belong to a study of Ad26.COV2.S vaccination and SARS-CoV-2 variants (dated by TCRdb to the early 2020s). Turning to the overall study: Vaccine-arm donors came from COV1001, a multicentre, randomized, double-blind, placebo-controlled phase I-IIa trial of Ad26.COV2.S in healthy adults. Trial participants were randomized into five groups of five: low-dose or high-dose Ad26.COV2.S given once or twice, or placebo on both occasions. TCRbeta repertoire sequencing served as the tool for gauging how specific and how broad the SARS-CoV-2-reactive T cell receptors were following Ad26.COV2.S vaccination. Ad26.COV2.S was administered intramuscularly at a dose of 5x10^10 or 1x10^11 viral particles, either as one shot or as two shots given 56 days apart. Investigators did not know the trial group allocation while performing experiments and assessing outcomes. The TCR-sequenced set comprised about 32 samples: around 20 Ad26.COV2.S vaccine recipients, 5 placebo recipients and 8 SARS-CoV-2 convalescent individuals.

Study-wide findings and limitations: Non-spike TCR breadth was comparable between vaccine and placebo recipients, consistent with the vaccine containing only spike. Spike-specific TCR breadth was higher in Ad26.COV2.S recipients than in placebo recipients (P = 0.0014). The study was not powered for comparison of responses between vaccine doses or regimens. After vaccination, substantial breadth of spike-specific CD8+ and CD4+ T cell responses was reported. It was noted by the authors that total T cell responses may have been underestimated by the TCR breadth and depth analyses.

The germline V gene (reference sequence) yields LNHDA for CDR1 and SQIVND for CDR2. The CDR3 starts with the cysteine, ends with the phenylalanine, and has 14 residues. The only DNA kept is the CDR3, 42 bases in frame from the first base. V is pruned by 6 bases and J by 3 bases, leaving 8 bases of the junction without a gene match. The sample's treatment or condition label, decoded: 15 to 20 received Ad26.COV2.S at low or high dose, single or two shots; about 5 received placebo; per-sample allocation not given. For vaccine and placebo recipients, the sequenced repertoires came from samples collected on day 63 after the first injection. Between 29 July and 7 August 2020, Cohort 1b enrolled 25 adults aged 18-55 years at one site in Boston, USA. Ad26.COV2.S consisted of a replication-incompetent adenovirus type 26 vector by which a prefusion-stabilized SARS-CoV-2 spike protein from the original Wuhan strain was expressed.

The TCR sequence derives from a person aged 18 to 65 who received the Ad26.COV2.S COVID-19 vaccine or a placebo. This material consisted of peripheral blood, taken in a trial of Ad26.COV2.S vaccine versus placebo. The chain is encoded by TRBV19 joined to TRBJ2-7; 7 middle bases align to TRBD1. Read as DNA, the sequence is TGTGCCAGTAGAGTAATGACAGGGAGCTACGAGCAGTACTTC. This translates into CASRVMTGSYEQYF.